Reported below is one T cell receptor beta chain. The entry originates in a study of T-cell reconstitution after alpha-beta-depleted transplantation in children. The V gene lost 4 bases and the J gene lost 7 bases, with 24 bases spanning the gap. The CDR3 has 16 amino acids. The germline V gene has CDR1 SGHRS and CDR2 YFSETQ. A TCRbeta library incorporating unique molecular identifiers was prepared. TCRdb reprocessed the PCR reads via MiXCR and lists one record per CDR3 protein. Of about 540,000 distinct CDR3 sequences in the sample, 18% were seen once. The sample here was PBMCs from the stem cell graft donor, taken from the stem cell graft. The TCR sequence derives from a human donor who donated a stem cell graft to a child with acute lymphoblastic leukemia. The J gene is TRBJ2-7, the V gene TRBV5-1; a weak D match, TRBD1 (6 bases). The CDR3 region is CASSRIWTEPLREQYF. DNA for the CDR3: TGCGCCAGCAGCCGGATTTGGACAGAACCGCTTAGAGAGCAGTACTTC.